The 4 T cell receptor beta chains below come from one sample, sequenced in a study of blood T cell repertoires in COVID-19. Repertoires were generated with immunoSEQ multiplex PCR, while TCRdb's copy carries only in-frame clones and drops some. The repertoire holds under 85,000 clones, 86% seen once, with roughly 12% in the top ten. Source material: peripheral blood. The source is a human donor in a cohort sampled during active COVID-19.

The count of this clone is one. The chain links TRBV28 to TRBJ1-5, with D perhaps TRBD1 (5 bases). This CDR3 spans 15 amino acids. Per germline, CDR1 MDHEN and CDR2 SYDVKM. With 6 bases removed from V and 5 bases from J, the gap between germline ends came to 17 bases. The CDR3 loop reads CASRWGGAGYQPQHF. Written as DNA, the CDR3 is TGTGCCAGCAGATGGGGCGGGGCGGGGTATCAGCCCCAGCATTTT. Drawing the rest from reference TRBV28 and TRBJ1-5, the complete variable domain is DVKVTQSSRYLVKRTGEKVFLECVQDMDHENMFWYRQDPGLGLRLIYFSYDVKMKEKGDIPEGYSVSREKKERFSLILESASTNQTSMYLCASRWGGAGYQPQHFGDGTRLSIL.

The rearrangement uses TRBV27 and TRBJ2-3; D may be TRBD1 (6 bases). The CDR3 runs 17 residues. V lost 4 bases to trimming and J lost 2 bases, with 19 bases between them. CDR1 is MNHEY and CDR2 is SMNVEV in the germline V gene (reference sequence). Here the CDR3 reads CASSCERQGTSTDTQYF. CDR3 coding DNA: TGTGCCAGCAGTTGCGAGAGGCAGGGGACCTCCACAGATACGCAGTATTTT.

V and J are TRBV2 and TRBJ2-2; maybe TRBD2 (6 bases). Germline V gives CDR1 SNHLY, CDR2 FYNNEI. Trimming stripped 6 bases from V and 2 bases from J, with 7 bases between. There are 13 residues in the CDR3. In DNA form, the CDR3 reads TGTGCCAGCAGGGGACTTAACACCGGGGAGCTGTTTTTT. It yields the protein CASRGLNTGELFF. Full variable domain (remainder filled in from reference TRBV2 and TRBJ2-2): EPEVTQTPSHQVTQMGQEVILRCVPISNHLYFYWYRQILGQKVEFLVSFYNNEISEKSEIFDDQFSVERPDGSNFTLKIRSTKLEDSAMYFCASRGLNTGELFFGEGSRLTVL.

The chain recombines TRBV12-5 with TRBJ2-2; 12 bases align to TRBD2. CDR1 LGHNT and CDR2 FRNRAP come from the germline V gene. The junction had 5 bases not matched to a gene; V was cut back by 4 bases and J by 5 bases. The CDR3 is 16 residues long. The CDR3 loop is CASGSGLAGGTGELFF. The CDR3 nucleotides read TGTGCTAGTGGTTCCGGTCTAGCGGGGGGGACCGGGGAGCTGTTTTTT.